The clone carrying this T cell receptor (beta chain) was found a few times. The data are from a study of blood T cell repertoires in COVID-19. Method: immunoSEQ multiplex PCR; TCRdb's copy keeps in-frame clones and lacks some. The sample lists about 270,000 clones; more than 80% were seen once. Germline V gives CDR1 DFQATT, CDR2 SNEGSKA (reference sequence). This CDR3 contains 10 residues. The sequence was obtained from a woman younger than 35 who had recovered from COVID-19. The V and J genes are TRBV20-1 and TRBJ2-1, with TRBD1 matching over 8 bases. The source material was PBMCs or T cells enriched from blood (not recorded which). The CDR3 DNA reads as TGCATGCAGGGGGCAGGAGAGCAGTTCTTC. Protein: CMQGAGEQFF.